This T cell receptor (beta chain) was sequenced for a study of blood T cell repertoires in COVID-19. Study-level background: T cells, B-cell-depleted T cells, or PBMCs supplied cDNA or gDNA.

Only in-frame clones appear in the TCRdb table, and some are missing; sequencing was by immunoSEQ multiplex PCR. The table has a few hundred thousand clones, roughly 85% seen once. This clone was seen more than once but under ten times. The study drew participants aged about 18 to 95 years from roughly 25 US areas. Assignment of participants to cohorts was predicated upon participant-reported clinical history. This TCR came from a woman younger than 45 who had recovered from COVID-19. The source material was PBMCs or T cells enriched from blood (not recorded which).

The CDR3 sequence: CASSVKLNYGYTF. CDR3 sequence (DNA): TGTGCCAGCAGCGTAAAACTAAACTATGGCTACACCTTC. The chain recombines TRBV9 with TRBJ1-2, with D uncertain. Deletions cut 1 base from V and 2 bases from J, with 6 bases between. The CDR3 is made up of 13 amino acids. CDR1 is SGDLS and CDR2 is YYNGEE in the germline V gene. Full variable domain (rest looked up from reference TRBV9 and TRBJ1-2): DSGVTQTPKHLITATGQRVTLRCSPRSGDLSVYWYQQSLDQGLQFLIQYYNGEERAKGNILERFSAQQFPDLHSELNLSSLELGDSALYFCASSVKLNYGYTFGSGTRLTVV.